The 30 T cell receptor beta chains listed next were all sequenced from one sample in a study of early T cells in non-severe SARS-CoV-2 infection (dated by TCRdb to 2020 to 2022). Libraries were prepared through 5' RACE. TCRdb lists the instrument as NextSeq 500. TCRdb reworked the public reads: Q25 trimming with fastp, MiXCR clone assembly, productive beta chains retained. Every entry covers one CDR3 protein and lists the most common genes and DNA from its rows. For this sample there are around 65,000 distinct CDR3 sequences; roughly an eighth appear just once. Clones ranked in the top ten supply 1.3% to 1.5% of the sample. Sample: whole blood, taken at baseline. All receptors derive from an adult who was a healthcare worker with PCR-confirmed SARS-CoV-2 infection or an uninfected control (not recorded which).

This clonotype was detected a few times. This CDR3 reads CASSLTELNIQYF. In DNA form, the CDR3 reads TGTGCCAGCAGCTTAACTGAATTAAACATTCAGTACTTC. The J gene is TRBJ2-4, the V gene TRBV7-9, with D hard to call. CDR1 SEHNR and CDR2 FQNEAQ come from the germline V gene (reference sequence). The CDR3 loop spans 13 amino acids. Trimming cost V 2 bases and J 6 bases, with 8 bases left between them.

The rearrangement links TRBV28 to TRBJ2-5; 10 nucleotides match TRBD1. V was clipped by 5 bases and J by 5 bases; unmatched bases: 11. The CDR3 is 16 residues long. CDR1 and CDR2 (germline): MDHEN, SYDVKM. CDR3 in DNA: TGTGCCAGCAGTACCGTTGACAGGGGGCTCAAGGAGACCCAGTACTTC. It is translated as CASSTVDRGLKETQYF.

There are a few counts of this clonotype. The DNA is omitted, as the CDR3 cannot be located on it reliably, and the CDR3 follows TCRdb's listing. The J gene is TRBJ1-2, the V gene TRBV6-5; the table gives TRBD1 as D, unverified against the DNA. The germline V gene has CDR1 MNHEY and CDR2 SVGAGI. The CDR3 has 14 amino acids, counting both end residues. CDR3 amino acids: CASSSSWGNYGYTF.

This clonotype has a count of ten or more. The chain has TRBV19 and TRBJ1-4; tentatively, D is TRBD1 (5 bases). Germline V gene data show CDR1 as LNHDA and CDR2 as SQIVND (reference sequence). This CDR3 has 13 amino acids. With 7 bases removed from V and 4 bases from J, the gap between germline ends came to 10 bases. The CDR3 region has the DNA TGTGCCAGTACCCCGGGACTTAATGAAAAACTGTTTTTT. Encoded protein: CASTPGLNEKLFF.

This clonotype was found once. The chain has TRBV7-2 and TRBJ2-5; D is tentatively TRBD1 or TRBD2 (5 bases each). The germline V gene has CDR1 SGHTA and CDR2 FQGNSA. The CDR3 contains 15 residues. V gave up 3 bases and J gave up 5 bases, with 16 bases separating them. The CDR3 is CASSFQVGAGETQYF. CDR3 DNA: TGTGCCAGCAGCTTCCAGGTCGGGGCAGGGGAGACCCAGTACTTC.

V is TRBV7-9 and J is TRBJ2-1; maybe TRBD1 (6 bases). V was shortened by 1 base and J by 15 bases, with 10 bases between the two germline ends. The CDR3 loop spans 11 amino acids. Germline CDR1 and CDR2: SEHNR and FQNEAQ (reference sequence). The CDR3 DNA reads as TGTGCCAGCAGCTTAGACAGGGCCAGGTTCTTC. Translated: CASSLDRARFF.

The J gene is TRBJ2-2, the V gene TRBV11-3, with D unclear. The CDR3 loop spans 12 amino acids. V was pared by 5 bases and J by 11 bases, with 12 bases between. CDR1 and CDR2 from the germline V gene are SGHNT and YENEEA. CDR3 sequence (DNA): TGTGCCAGCAGCCAAAGGGTTGGCGAGCTGTTTTTT. Its translation is CASSQRVGELFF.

The chain is built from TRBV29-1 and TRBJ2-3; 7 bases agree with TRBD2. The CDR3 extends over 13 amino acids. The trim removed 8 bases at V and 2 bases at J, leaving 7 bases unmatched. Germline V lookup: CDR1 SQVTM, CDR2 ANQGSEA. CDR3 DNA sequence: TGCAGCCTCACTAGCGCCACCACAGATACGCAGTATTTT. Residues: CSLTSATTDTQYF.

This clonotype was detected many times. The V gene is TRBV29-1, the J gene TRBJ1-2; D is uncertain. The germline V gene has CDR1 SQVTM and CDR2 ANQGSEA. Trimming cost V 4 bases and J 4 bases, with 10 bases left between them. The CDR3 is made up of 12 amino acids. CDR3 region: CSVVGVGYGYTF. DNA of the CDR3: TGCAGCGTTGTCGGGGTGGGCTATGGCTACACCTTC.

This sequence joins TRBV2 and TRBJ2-5; D not resolved. Deletions cut 2 bases from V and 5 bases from J, with 24 bases between. Germline assignment: CDR1 SNHLY and CDR2 FYNNEI. The CDR3 runs to 18 residues. CDR3 region: CASSEYPSLGIDQETQYF. The CDR3 coding sequence is TGTGCCAGCAGTGAATATCCCAGTTTGGGTATCGATCAGGAGACCCAGTACTTC.

This chain connects TRBV9 to TRBJ1-1, with TRBD1 matching over 8 bases. The CDR3 loop spans 17 amino acids. The V and J ends lost 0 bases and 6 bases, in that order; junction bases with no gene match: 13. CDR1 and CDR2 (germline): SGDLS, YYNGEE. The CDR3 loop is CASSVDRGVLRPSEAFF. The DNA for the CDR3 is TGTGCCAGCAGCGTAGACAGGGGGGTACTAAGACCTTCTGAAGCTTTCTTT.

This clonotype was observed many times. This rearrangement joins TRBV2 to TRBJ1-5; D gene uncertain. This CDR3 is 14 amino acids long. The germline gives CDR1 SNHLY, CDR2 FYNNEI. V was clipped by 7 bases and J by 9 bases, with 19 bases between them. CDR3 protein: CASKEGQAGLPQHF. The DNA for the CDR3 is TGTGCCAGCAAAGAAGGTCAGGCCGGCTTGCCCCAGCATTTT.

This clonotype came up many times. The missing conserved phenylalanine or tryptophan at the end of this CDR3 makes a read error likely. It is unclear where the CDR3 begins or ends on the DNA, so no DNA is shown, and the CDR3 is as TCRdb lists it. V usage is TRBV27 and J usage is TRBJ1-5; the D segment call TRBD1 is taken from the table without a DNA check. Germline V CDR1 and CDR2: MNHEY, SMNVEV (reference sequence). Termini included, the CDR3 measures 9 amino acids. The CDR3: CASSTGQGP.

V gene TRBV11-2 combines with J gene TRBJ1-1; TRBD1 matches 9 bases. V shed 5 bases and J 4 bases; nucleotides not matched to a gene: 8. Germline V lookup: CDR1 SGHAT, CDR2 FQNNGV. CDR3 size: 15 residues. The CDR3 DNA sequence: TGTGCCAGCAGCCCACAGGGGGCACTTAGCACTGAAGCTTTCTTT. Translating it yields CASSPQGALSTEAFF.

This chain joins TRBV19 and TRBJ1-1; D unresolved. Deletions cut 5 bases from V and 13 bases from J, with 20 bases between. Germline CDR1 and CDR2: LNHDA and SQIVND (reference sequence). This CDR3 has 13 amino acids. The CDR3 loop is CASSPQFSGEDFF. CDR3 DNA: TGTGCCAGTAGTCCCCAGTTTTCGGGAGAGGATTTCTTT.

There are many counts of this clonotype. J is TRBJ2-7 and V is TRBV28, with 9 bases fitting TRBD1. This CDR3 contains 14 residues. Germline V gives CDR1 MDHEN, CDR2 SYDVKM. After removal of 6 bases from V and 7 bases from J, the junction contained 10 bases not matched to a gene. CDR3 amino acids: CASSPTGGAGEQYF. The CDR3, as DNA: TGTGCCAGCAGCCCCACAGGGGGCGCGGGGGAGCAGTACTTC.

V and J are TRBV20-1 and TRBJ1-4; D remains unclear. Trimming cost V 0 bases and J 9 bases, with 14 bases left between them. Per germline, CDR1 DFQATT and CDR2 SNEGSKA (reference sequence). The CDR3 has 14 amino acids. CDR3 loop: CSARDGQDSKKLFF. Written as DNA, the CDR3 is TGCAGTGCTAGAGATGGGCAGGACTCTAAAAAACTGTTTTTT.

This clonotype has just a few counts. The V call is TRBV25-1, the J call TRBJ2-7; 7 bases line up with TRBD2. The ends lost 4 bases at V and 5 bases at J; junction bases unmatched: 5. CDR3 length: 13 amino acids. The germline CDR1 and CDR2 sequences are MGHDK and SYGVNS. CDR3 residues: CASSGGTTNEQYF. The CDR3 DNA reads as TGTGCCAGCAGTGGGGGGACTACGAACGAGCAGTACTTC.

In this sample, this clonotype turned up many times. This rearrangement joins TRBV7-9 to TRBJ1-4; no reliable D call. V lost 8 bases to trimming and J lost 0 bases, with 19 bases between them. Germline V gives CDR1 SEHNR, CDR2 FQNEAQ (reference sequence). The CDR3 extends over 17 amino acids. The CDR3 DNA reads as TGTGCCAGCTCCAACGGACTTTCCCTTGCAACTAATGAAAAACTGTTTTTT. It codes for CASSNGLSLATNEKLFF. Supplemented by reference TRBV7-9 and TRBJ1-4, the full variable domain reads DTGVSQNPRHKITKRGQNVTFRCDPISEHNRLYWYRQTLGQGPEFLTYFQNEAQLEKSRLLSDRFSAERPKGSFSTLEIQRTEQGDSAMYLCASSNGLSLATNEKLFFGSGTQLSVL.

This clonotype occurred a few times. The CDR3 coding sequence is TGCAGCGCCAAGCGGGAGAGTTATGGTTACGAGCAGTACTTC. Protein: CSAKRESYGYEQYF. This rearrangement joins TRBV29-1 to TRBJ2-7; TRBD2 matches at 8 bases. This CDR3 has 14 residues. Trimming cost V 7 bases and J 4 bases; bases outside gene matches: 12. Germline CDR1 reads SQVTM; CDR2 reads ANQGSEA.

This clonotype was seen repeatedly, ten times or more. The gene calls are TRBV7-9 and TRBJ2-1; D remains unclear. V lost 6 bases and J lost 2, with 17 bases in between. The CDR3 totals 16 residues. Germline V gives CDR1 SEHNR, CDR2 FQNEAQ (reference sequence). The CDR3 spells CASRGRPRLPYNEQFF. Here the CDR3 DNA reads TGTGCCAGCAGGGGCAGACCCCGGTTGCCCTACAATGAGCAGTTCTTC.

The V and J genes are TRBV28 and TRBJ2-7; D possibly corresponds to TRBD2 (6 bases). Germline-derived CDR1 and CDR2 are MDHEN and SYDVKM. Deletions cut 6 bases from V and 1 base from J, with 13 bases between. This CDR3 comprises 14 residues. CDR3 DNA sequence: TGTGCCAGCAGCCCGGGACTGCAGTCCTACGAGCAGTACTTC. As protein: CASSPGLQSYEQYF.

This chain uses TRBV28 with TRBJ2-7, with 8 positions matching TRBD2. Looked up from germline, CDR1 is MDHEN and CDR2 is SYDVKM. The CDR3 has 15 residues. V trimming: 2 bases; J trimming: 5 bases; junction bases outside the gene matches: 8. The CDR3 spells CASSLPSGGRDEQYF. DNA of the CDR3: TGTGCCAGCAGTTTACCGAGCGGGGGACGGGACGAGCAGTACTTC.

This clonotype showed up just a few times. This sequence joins TRBV29-1 and TRBJ2-7; tentatively, D is TRBD1 (5 bases). Germline assignment: CDR1 SQVTM and CDR2 ANQGSEA. The length of the CDR3 is 12 residues. Trimming left V 7 bases short and J 3 bases short, with 13 bases between. CDR3 residues: CSASRDYYEQYF. As DNA, the CDR3 is TGCAGCGCTTCCAGGGATTACTACGAGCAGTACTTC.

J is TRBJ2-7 and V is TRBV14; 9 bases fit TRBD1. The CDR3 runs 16 residues. Germline CDR1 and CDR2: SGHDN and FVKESK. Losses at the gene ends were 5 bases for V and 3 bases for J; bases not matched to a gene: 11. The DNA for the CDR3 is TGTGCCAGCAGCTTTGCACAGGGGGCTCTTTTCTACGAGCAGTACTTC. It codes for CASSFAQGALFYEQYF. Complete variable domain (other parts from reference TRBV14 and TRBJ2-7): EAGVTQFPSHSVIEKGQTVTLRCDPISGHDNLYWYRRVMGKEIKFLLHFVKESKQDESGMPNNRFLAERTGGTYSTLKVQPAELEDSGVYFCASSFAQGALFYEQYFGPGTRLTVT.

This clonotype appeared many times. The J gene is TRBJ2-5, the V gene TRBV6-5, with D tentatively TRBD1 (6 bases). The CDR3 has 15 residues. Between the trimmed V and J ends, which lost 2 bases and 3 bases, there was a span of 13 bases. CDR1 is MNHEY and CDR2 is SVGAGI in the germline V gene. CDR3 DNA sequence: TGTGCCAGCAGTTACCGTGTCTCAGGGGAAGAGACCCAGTACTTC. Its protein is CASSYRVSGEETQYF.

The chain carries TRBV19 and TRBJ1-2, with 8 nucleotides matching TRBD1. The V gene's germline CDR1 is LNHDA and CDR2 SQIVND (reference sequence). With 4 bases clipped from V and 4 bases from J, the junction kept 5 bases outside the gene matches. CDR3 length: 14 residues. CDR3 sequence: CASSTWTGPYGYTF. The CDR3 nucleotides read TGTGCCAGTAGTACATGGACAGGGCCCTATGGCTACACCTTC.

This clonotype was seen ten or more times. This chain links TRBV5-1 with TRBJ2-7; the D gene is possibly TRBD2 (6 bases). V was clipped by 0 bases and J by 1 base, with 17 bases between them. The germline CDR1 and CDR2 sequences are SGHRS and YFSETQ. This CDR3 has 17 residues. The CDR3 reads CASSLGHLEGRSYEQYF. CDR3 coding DNA: TGCGCCAGCAGCTTGGGACACCTGGAGGGACGGTCCTACGAGCAGTACTTC.

This clonotype was seen repeatedly, ten times or more. V usage is TRBV30 and J usage is TRBJ1-5; a weak D match, TRBD1 (5 bases). V lost 2 bases and J lost 0, with 8 bases in between. Germline values: CDR1 GTSNPN, CDR2 SVGIG (reference sequence). The CDR3 has 14 residues. The DNA for the CDR3 is TGTGCCTGGAGTAGGGGATATAGCAATCAGCCCCAGCATTTT. Protein product: CAWSRGYSNQPQHF.

The chain has TRBV12-3 or TRBV12-4 and TRBJ2-1; 7 nucleotides align to TRBD2. This CDR3 spans 15 amino acids. V gave up 4 bases and J gave up 4 bases; unmatched junction bases: 7. Written as DNA, the CDR3 is TGTGCCAGCAGTTCCCCCAAGCGGGATTACAATGAGCAGTTCTTC. It specifies CASSSPKRDYNEQFF.